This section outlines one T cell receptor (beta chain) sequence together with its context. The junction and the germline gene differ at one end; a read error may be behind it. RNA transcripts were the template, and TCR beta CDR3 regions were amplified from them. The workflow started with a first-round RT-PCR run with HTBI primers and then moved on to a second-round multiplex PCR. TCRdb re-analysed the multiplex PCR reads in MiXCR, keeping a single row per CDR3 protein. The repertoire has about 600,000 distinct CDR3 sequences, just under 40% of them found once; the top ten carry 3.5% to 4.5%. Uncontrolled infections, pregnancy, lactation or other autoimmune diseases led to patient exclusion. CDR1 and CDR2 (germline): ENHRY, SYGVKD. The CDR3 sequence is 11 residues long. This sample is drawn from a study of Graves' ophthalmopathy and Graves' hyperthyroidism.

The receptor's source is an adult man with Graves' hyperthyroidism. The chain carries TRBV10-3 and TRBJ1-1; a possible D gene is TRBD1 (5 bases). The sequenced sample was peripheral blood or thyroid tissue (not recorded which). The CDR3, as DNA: TGTGCCAGCAGGGACGCGGTTGAAGTTTTCTTT. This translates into CASRDAVEVFF.